This T cell receptor beta chain was profiled in a study of response to subunit inactivated influenza vaccine. Study results and caveats: Authors suggested each seasonal influenza vaccination recruits few new T cells.

TCRdb reprocessed the RT-PCR reads with MiXCR, giving one entry per CDR3 protein. This sample has around 850,000 distinct CDR3 sequences; approximately 17% occur once, and the top ten carry around 9.9%. Germline assignment: CDR1 LGHNA and CDR2 YNFKEQ. V shed 0 bases and J shed 0 bases, with 11 bases lying between them. The CDR3 runs to 16 residues. To note about this clonotype: Its antigen is unknown.

Here the sequenced sample was PBMCs from blood, taken 5 days after vaccination. This TCR was recovered from a man aged 50-60 years who received an inactivated influenza vaccine. The V call is TRBV4-2, the J call TRBJ2-5; D remains ambiguous. This CDR3 reads CASSQDARANQETQYF. The CDR3 DNA reads TGTGCCAGCAGCCAAGACGCTAGGGCTAACCAAGAGACCCAGTACTTC.